This T cell receptor (beta chain) was recorded in a study of blood T cell repertoires in COVID-19. Study in general: Sources were T cells, B-cell-depleted T cells, or PBMCs; the material itself was cDNA or gDNA.

Original data processing: The authors estimated nucleated cell counts from reference gene primer amplification. Sequenced by immunoSEQ multiplex PCR; TCRdb stores in-frame clones only, minus some. V and J calls plus clone size are reproduced from that table; the DNA served to infer D and trimming. Among under 200,000 clones, 79% were seen once, and the ten largest hold 8.1%. One Seattle source followed patients from active infection through their disease course. The CDR3 is made up of 16 amino acids. The V end was cut by 0 bases, the J end by 6 bases, with 14 bases between. CDR1 and CDR2 (germline): MNHEY, SMNVEV (reference sequence).

Sample: peripheral blood. The chain is built from TRBV27 and TRBJ2-2; weak D call: TRBD2 (5 bases). This TCR came from a woman aged 55-69 years with COVID-19, enrolled during active disease. The CDR3 loop is CASSLSASRSPGELFF. The CDR3 nucleotides are TGTGCCAGCAGTTTATCGGCTAGCAGGAGTCCCGGGGAGCTGTTTTTT.